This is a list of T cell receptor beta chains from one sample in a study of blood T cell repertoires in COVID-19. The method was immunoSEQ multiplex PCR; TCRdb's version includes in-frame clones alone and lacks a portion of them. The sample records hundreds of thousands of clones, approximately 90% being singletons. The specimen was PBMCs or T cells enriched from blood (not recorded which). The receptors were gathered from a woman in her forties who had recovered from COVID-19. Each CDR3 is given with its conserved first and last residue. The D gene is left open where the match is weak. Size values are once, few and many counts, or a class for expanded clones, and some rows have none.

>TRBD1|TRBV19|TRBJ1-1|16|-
CASSIRAGGANTEAFF
TGTGCCAGTAGTATCCGGGCAGGGGGCGCGAACACTGAAGCTTTCTTT
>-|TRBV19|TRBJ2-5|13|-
CASSMLGYETQYF
TGTGCCAGTAGTATGTTGGGCTACGAGACCCAGTACTTC
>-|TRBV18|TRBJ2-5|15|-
CASSPSVRGRETQYF
TGTGCCAGCTCACCATCGGTCAGGGGACGGGAGACCCAGTACTTC
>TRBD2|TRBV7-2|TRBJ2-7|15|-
CASSLRLAGAYEQYF
TGTGCCAGCAGCTTAAGGCTAGCGGGGGCCTACGAGCAGTACTTC
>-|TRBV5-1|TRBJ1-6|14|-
CASSLEQGRSPLHF
TGCGCCAGCAGCTTGGAGCAGGGCAGATCACCCCTCCACTTT
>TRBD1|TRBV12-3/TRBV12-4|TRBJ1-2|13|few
CASSPTGGHGYTF
TGTGCCAGCAGCCCGACAGGGGGTCATGGCTACACCTTC
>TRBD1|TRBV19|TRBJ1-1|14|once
CASSPAQGSTEAFF
TGTGCCAGTAGTCCCGCACAGGGGAGCACTGAAGCTTTCTTT
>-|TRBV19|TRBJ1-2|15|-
CASTRQAGVDYGYTF
TGTGCCAGTACCCGCCAAGCAGGGGTGGACTATGGCTACACCTTC
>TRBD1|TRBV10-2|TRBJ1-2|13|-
CASTGQGARGYTF
TGCGCCAGCACCGGGCAGGGGGCGCGAGGCTACACCTTC
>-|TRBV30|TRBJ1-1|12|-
CAWSEGRTEAFF
TGTGCCTGGAGCGAAGGGAGGACTGAAGCTTTCTTT
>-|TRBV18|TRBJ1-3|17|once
CASSPRLEQISGNTIYF
TGTGCCAGCTCACCACGTCTCGAACAGATCTCTGGAAACACCATATATTTT
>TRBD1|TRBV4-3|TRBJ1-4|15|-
CASSQAVGGGEKLFF
TGCGCCAGCAGCCAAGCGGTAGGGGGCGGTGAAAAACTGTTTTTT
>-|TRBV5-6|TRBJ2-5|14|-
CASSLGGRQETQYF
TGTGCCAGCAGCTTGGGGGGCCGCCAAGAGACCCAGTACTTC
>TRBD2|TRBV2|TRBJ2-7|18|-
CASSDRGGSGGAPYEQYF
TGTGCCAGCAGTGATAGAGGAGGTAGCGGGGGAGCGCCCTACGAGCAGTACTTC
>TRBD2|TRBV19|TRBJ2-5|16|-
CASKTTHTSGRETQYF
TGTGCCAGCAAAACTACCCACACTAGCGGGAGAGAGACCCAGTACTTC
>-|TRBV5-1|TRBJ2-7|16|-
CASSSGSPTSSYEQYF
TGCGCCAGCAGCTCAGGTTCCCCCACGAGCTCCTACGAGCAGTACTTC
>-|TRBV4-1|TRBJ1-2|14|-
CASSQDWAQYGYTF
TGCGCCAGCAGCCAAGATTGGGCCCAGTATGGCTACACCTTC
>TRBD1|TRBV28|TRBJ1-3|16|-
CASTRGGQSSGNTIYF
TGTGCCAGCACCCGGGGGGGACAGTCCTCTGGAAACACCATATATTTT
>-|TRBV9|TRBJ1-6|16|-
CASSVEGARRNSPLHF
TGTGCCAGCAGCGTAGAAGGGGCCCGAAGGAATTCACCCCTCCACTTT
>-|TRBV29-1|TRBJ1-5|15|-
CSVVLAGTSNQPQHF
TGCAGCGTTGTTTTGGCAGGAACTAGCAATCAGCCCCAGCATTTT
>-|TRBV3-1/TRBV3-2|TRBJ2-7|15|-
CASSHPGTTPYEQYF
TGTGCCAGCAGCCATCCCGGGACAACACCCTACGAGCAGTACTTC
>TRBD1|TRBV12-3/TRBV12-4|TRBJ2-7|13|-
CASRHGQGYEQYF
TGTGCCAGCAGACATGGACAGGGCTACGAGCAGTACTTC
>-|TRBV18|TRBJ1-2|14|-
CASSFSDTPNGYTF
TGTGCCAGCTCATTTTCAGACACCCCCAATGGCTACACCTTC
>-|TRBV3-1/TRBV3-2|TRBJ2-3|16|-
CASSQEGREDTDTQYF
TGTGCCAGCAGCCAAGAGGGCAGGGAAGACACAGATACGCAGTATTTT
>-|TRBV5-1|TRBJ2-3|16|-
CASSLGGQTSTDTQYF
TGCGCCAGCAGCTTGGGTGGACAGACTAGCACAGATACGCAGTATTTT
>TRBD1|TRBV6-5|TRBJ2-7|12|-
CASSRQGREQYF
TGTGCCAGCAGTAGACAGGGGCGCGAGCAGTACTTC
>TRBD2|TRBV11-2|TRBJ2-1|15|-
CASRFLLAGANEQFF
TGTGCCAGCAGATTTCTGCTAGCGGGAGCCAATGAGCAGTTCTTC
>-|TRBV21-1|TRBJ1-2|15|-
CASSKAGGGYYGYTF
TGTGCCAGCAGCAAAGCTGGGGGAGGGTACTATGGCTACACCTTC
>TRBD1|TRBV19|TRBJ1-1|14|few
CASSIRPGGREAFF
TGTGCCAGTAGTATAAGGCCAGGGGGGCGTGAAGCTTTCTTT
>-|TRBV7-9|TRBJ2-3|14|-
CASSPGTSTDTQYF
TGTGCCAGCAGCCCCGGGACAAGCACAGATACGCAGTATTTT
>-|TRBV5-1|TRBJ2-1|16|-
CASSLGLPAVDNEQFF
TGCGCCAGCAGCTTGGGTCTTCCGGCGGTGGACAATGAGCAGTTCTTC
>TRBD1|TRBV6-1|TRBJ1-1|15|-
CASSDQGDVNTEAFF
TGTGCCAGCAGTGATCAGGGGGACGTGAACACTGAAGCTTTCTTT
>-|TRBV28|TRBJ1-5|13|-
CASSLPSNRQTHF
TGTGCCAGCAGTTTACCATCGAACAGACAGACACATTTT
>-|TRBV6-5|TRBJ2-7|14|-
CASSRTTDTYEQYF
TGTGCCAGCTCTAGGACGACAGACACCTACGAGCAGTACTTC
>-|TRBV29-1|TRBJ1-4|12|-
CSVARTNEKLFF
TGCAGCGTTGCCAGGACTAATGAAAAACTGTTTTTT
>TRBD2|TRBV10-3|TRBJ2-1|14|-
CATAWETSGTYQFF
TGTGCCACCGCGTGGGAGACTAGCGGGACCTATCAGTTCTTC
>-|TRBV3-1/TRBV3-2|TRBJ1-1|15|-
CASSQDSQGRTEAFF
TGTGCCAGCAGCCAAGATTCCCAGGGCAGGACTGAAGCTTTCTTT
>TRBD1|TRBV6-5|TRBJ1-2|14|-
CASSYSDREGGYTF
TGTGCCAGCAGTTACTCCGACAGGGAAGGGGGCTACACCTTC
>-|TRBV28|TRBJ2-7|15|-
CASSQRDIPLYEQYF
TGTGCCAGCAGTCAAAGGGACATCCCCCTCTACGAGCAGTACTTC
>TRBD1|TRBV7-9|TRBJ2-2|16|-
CASSRRQGRHTGELFF
TGTGCCAGCAGCCGACGACAGGGCAGGCACACCGGGGAGCTGTTTTTT
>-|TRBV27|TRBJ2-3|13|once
CATRAMRADTQYF
TGTGCCACCAGGGCGATGCGGGCAGATACGCAGTATTTT
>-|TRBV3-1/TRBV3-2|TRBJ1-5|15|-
CASSQDRGNNQPQHF
TGTGCCAGCAGCCAAGATCGGGGGAACAATCAGCCCCAGCATTTT
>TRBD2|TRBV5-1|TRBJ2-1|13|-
CASGGGSYNEQFF
TGCGCCAGCGGGGGGGGCTCCTACAATGAGCAGTTCTTC
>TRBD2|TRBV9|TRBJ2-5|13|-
CASQRGDQETQYF
TGTGCCAGCCAGCGGGGGGATCAAGAGACCCAGTACTTC